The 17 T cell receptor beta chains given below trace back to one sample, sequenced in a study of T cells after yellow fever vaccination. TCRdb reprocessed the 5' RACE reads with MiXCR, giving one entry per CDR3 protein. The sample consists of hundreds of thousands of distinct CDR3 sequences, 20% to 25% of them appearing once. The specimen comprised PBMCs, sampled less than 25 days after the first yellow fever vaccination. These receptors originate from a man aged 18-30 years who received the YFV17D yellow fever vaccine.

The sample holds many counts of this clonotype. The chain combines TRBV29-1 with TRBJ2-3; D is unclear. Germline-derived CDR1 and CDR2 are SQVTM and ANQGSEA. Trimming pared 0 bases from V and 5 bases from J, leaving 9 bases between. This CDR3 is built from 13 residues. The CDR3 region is CSVEEGNGDTQYF. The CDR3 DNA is TGCAGCGTTGAAGAGGGTAACGGAGATACGCAGTATTTT.

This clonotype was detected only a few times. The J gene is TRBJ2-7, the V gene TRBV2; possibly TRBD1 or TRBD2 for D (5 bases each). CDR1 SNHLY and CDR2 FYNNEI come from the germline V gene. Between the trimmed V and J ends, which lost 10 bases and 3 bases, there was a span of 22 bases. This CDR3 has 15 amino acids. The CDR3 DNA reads TGTGCCACCTCCGGGGAACAGATGGACAACTACGAGCAGTACTTC. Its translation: CATSGEQMDNYEQYF.

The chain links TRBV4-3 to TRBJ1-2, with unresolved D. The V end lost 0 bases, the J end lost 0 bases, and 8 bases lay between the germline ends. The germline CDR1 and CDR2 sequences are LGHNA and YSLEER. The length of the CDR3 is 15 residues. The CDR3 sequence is CASSQEVTANYGYTF. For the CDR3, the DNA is TGCGCCAGCAGCCAAGAAGTAACGGCTAACTATGGCTACACCTTC.

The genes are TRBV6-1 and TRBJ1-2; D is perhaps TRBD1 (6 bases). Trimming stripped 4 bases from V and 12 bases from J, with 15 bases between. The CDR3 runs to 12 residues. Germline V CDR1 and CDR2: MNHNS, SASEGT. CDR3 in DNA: TGTGCCAGCAGTGCGGGGGGCGGTAGAAACACCTTC. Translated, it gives CASSAGGGRNTF.

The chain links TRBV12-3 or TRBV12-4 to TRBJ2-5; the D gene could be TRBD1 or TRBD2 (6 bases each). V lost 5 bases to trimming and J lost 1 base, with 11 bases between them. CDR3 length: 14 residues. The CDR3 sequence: CASSTPGAQETQYF. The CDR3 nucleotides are TGTGCCAGCAGTACTCCGGGGGCCCAAGAGACCCAGTACTTC.

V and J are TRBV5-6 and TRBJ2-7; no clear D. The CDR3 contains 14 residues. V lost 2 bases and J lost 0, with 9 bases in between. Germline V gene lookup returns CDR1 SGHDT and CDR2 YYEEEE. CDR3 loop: CASSFALISYEQYF. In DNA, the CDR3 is TGTGCCAGCAGCTTCGCGCTCATCTCCTACGAGCAGTACTTC. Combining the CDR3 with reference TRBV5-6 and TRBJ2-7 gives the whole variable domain DAGVTQSPTHLIKTRGQQVTLRCSPKSGHDTVSWYQQALGQGPQFIFQYYEEEERQRGNFPDRFSGHQFPNYSSELNVNALLLGDSALYLCASSFALISYEQYFGPGTRLTVT.

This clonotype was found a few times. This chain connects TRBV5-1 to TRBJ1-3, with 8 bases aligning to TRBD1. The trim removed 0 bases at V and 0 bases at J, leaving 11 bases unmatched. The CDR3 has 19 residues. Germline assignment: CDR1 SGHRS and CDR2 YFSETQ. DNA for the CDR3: TGCGCCAGCAGCTTGGTCGGGGGGACAGGAACCTTCTCTGGAAACACCATATATTTT. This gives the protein CASSLVGGTGTFSGNTIYF.

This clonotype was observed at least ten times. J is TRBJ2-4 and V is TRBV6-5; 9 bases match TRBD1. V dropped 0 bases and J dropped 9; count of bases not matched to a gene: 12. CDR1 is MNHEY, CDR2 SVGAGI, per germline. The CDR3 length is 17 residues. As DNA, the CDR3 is TGTGCCAGCAGTTACTCGAACAGGGGGCCCGAGTTTACCATTCAGTACTTC. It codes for CASSYSNRGPEFTIQYF.

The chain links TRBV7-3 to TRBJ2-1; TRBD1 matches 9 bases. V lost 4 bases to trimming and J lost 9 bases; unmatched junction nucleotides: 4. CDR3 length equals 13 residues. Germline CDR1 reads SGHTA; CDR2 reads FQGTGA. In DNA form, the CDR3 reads TGTGCCAGCAGCTCGGGACAGGGCGGTGAGCAGTTCTTC. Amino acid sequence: CASSSGQGGEQFF.

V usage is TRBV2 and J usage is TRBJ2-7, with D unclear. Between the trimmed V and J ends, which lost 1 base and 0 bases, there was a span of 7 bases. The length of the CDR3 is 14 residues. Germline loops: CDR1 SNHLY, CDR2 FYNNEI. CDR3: CASSEGGNSYEQYV. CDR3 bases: TGTGCCAGCAGTGAAGGGGGAAACTCCTACGAGCAGTACGTC.

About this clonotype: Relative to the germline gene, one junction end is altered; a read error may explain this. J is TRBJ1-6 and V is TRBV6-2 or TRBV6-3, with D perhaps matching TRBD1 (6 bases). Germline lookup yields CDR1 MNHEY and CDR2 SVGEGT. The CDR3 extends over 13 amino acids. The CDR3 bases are TGTGCCAGCAGTTTCACTTCCGGGACACCCTTCCACTTT. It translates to CASSFTSGTPFHF.

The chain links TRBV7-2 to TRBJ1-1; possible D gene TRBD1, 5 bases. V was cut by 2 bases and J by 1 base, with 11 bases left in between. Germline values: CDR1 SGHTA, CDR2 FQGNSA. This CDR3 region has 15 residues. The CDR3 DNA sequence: TGTGCCAGCAGCTTAAGCTGGGGGGAGAACACTGAAGCTTTCTTT. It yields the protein CASSLSWGENTEAFF.

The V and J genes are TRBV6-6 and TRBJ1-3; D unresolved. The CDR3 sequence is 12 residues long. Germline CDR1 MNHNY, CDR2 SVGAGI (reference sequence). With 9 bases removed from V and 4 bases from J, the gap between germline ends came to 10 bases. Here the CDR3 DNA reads TGTGCCAGTACGGAAAGAGGAAACACCATATATTTT. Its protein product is CASTERGNTIYF.

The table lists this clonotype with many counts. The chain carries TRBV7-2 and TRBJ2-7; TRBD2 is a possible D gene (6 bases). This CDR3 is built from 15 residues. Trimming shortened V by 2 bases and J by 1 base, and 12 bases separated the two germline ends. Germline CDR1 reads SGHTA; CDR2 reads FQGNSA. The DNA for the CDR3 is TGTGCCAGCAGCTTACAGGGAGGTCTATCCTACGAGCAGTACGTC. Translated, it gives CASSLQGGLSYEQYV.

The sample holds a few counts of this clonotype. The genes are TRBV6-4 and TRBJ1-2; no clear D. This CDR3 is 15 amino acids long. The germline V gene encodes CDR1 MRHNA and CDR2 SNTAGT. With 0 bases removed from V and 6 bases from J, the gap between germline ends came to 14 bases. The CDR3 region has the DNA TGTGCCAGCAGTGACTCGACCTCTGAGCCGGATGGCTACACCTTC. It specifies CASSDSTSEPDGYTF.

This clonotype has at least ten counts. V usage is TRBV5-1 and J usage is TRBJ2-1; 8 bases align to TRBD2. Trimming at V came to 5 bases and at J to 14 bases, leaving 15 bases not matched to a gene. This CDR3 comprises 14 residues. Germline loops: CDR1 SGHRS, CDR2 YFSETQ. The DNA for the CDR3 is TGCGCCAGCAGTTCCGGGACTAGTACTATCCAGGAGTTCTTC. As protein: CASSSGTSTIQEFF. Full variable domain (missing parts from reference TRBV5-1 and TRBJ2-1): KAGVTQTPRYLIKTRGQQVTLSCSPISGHRSVSWYQQTPGQGLQFLFEYFSETQRNKGNFPGRFSGRQFSNSRSEMNVSTLELGDSALYLCASSSGTSTIQEFFGPGTRLTVL.

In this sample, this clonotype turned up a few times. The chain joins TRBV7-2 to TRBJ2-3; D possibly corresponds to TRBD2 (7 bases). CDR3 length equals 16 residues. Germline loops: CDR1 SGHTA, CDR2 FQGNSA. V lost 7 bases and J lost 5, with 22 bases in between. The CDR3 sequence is CASNTRGGAGGDTQYF. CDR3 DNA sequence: TGTGCCAGCAATACTAGGGGGGGGGCCGGCGGAGATACGCAGTATTTT.